This T cell receptor beta chain originates from a study of blood T cell repertoires in COVID-19. The wider study: Samples taken during acute and convalescent COVID-19 were collected in the United States, Italy and Spain. PBMCs, B-cell-depleted T cells, or T cells were the source of the cDNA or gDNA that made up the material.

Profiling relied on immunoSEQ multiplex PCR, and the TCRdb table lists in-frame clones only, not all of them. The table lists fewer than 400,000 clones, about nine tenths of them singletons. The CDR3 runs to 16 residues. Germline V gene sequence: CDR1 MNHEY, CDR2 SMNVEV (reference sequence). V dropped 6 bases and J dropped 1 base, with 15 bases sitting between them. A single count supports this clone. The genes are TRBV27 and TRBJ2-2, with D uncertain. Sequences were obtained from peripheral blood. The sequence was collected from a woman aged 25 to 39 with COVID-19, enrolled during active disease. The CDR3 here is CASSLSAVLNTGELFF. Here the CDR3 DNA reads TGTGCCAGCAGCCTGTCCGCGGTACTGAACACCGGGGAGCTGTTTTTT.